This T cell receptor beta chain comes out of a study of blood T cell repertoires in COVID-19. This clone was detected only a few times. Deletions cut 4 bases from V and 3 bases from J, with 12 bases between. Germline V gene sequence: CDR1 MDHEN, CDR2 SYDVKM. This CDR3 contains 14 residues. Per the original methods: Reference gene primer amplification gave nucleated cell count estimates. Assay used: immunoSEQ multiplex PCR; TCRdb lists only in-frame clones, some missing. V, J and clone size are taken as reported in that table, and D and trimming were inferred from the DNA itself. The sample shows approximately 250,000 clones, 70% to 90% of them seen only once.

This chain joins TRBV28 and TRBJ1-1, with a weak D call TRBD1 (5 bases). Input material: peripheral blood. This sequence originates from a man in his late teens or twenties with active or convalescent COVID-19. As DNA, the CDR3 is TGTGCCAGCAGTTCCCCGGGGGGGGACACTGAAGCTTTCTTT. Translating gives CASSSPGGDTEAFF.